These T cell receptor beta chains were read from a single sample in a study of blood T cell repertoires in COVID-19. Measured with immunoSEQ multiplex PCR; TCRdb has only the in-frame clones, and not every one. The table lists about 68,000 clones, 80% of them singletons. Sequenced material: peripheral blood. Receptor source: a human donor in a cohort sampled during active COVID-19. CDR3s include the opening cysteine and the closing phenylalanine or tryptophan. The order of the fields is clone size, V gene, J gene, D gene, CDR3 protein, CDR3 DNA. A D gene is named only where the DNA matches it firmly. Not every row has a clone size; where given, it reads once, few, many or a size class.

>few|TRBV7-6|TRBJ2-1|NA
CASSSLAPRGPNYNEQFF
TGTGCCAGCAGCTCCCTGGCCCCGCGGGGGCCAAATTACAATGAGCAGTTCTTC
>once|TRBV7-2|TRBJ2-3|TRBD1
CASSRDRATDTQYF
TGTGCCAGCAGCCGGGACAGGGCCACAGATACGCAGTATTTT
>NA|TRBV24-1|TRBJ2-3|NA
CATSVEPGSTDTQYF
TGTGCCACCAGTGTAGAGCCAGGGAGCACAGATACGCAGTATTTT
>NA|TRBV28|TRBJ2-4|NA
CASSRPRYKNIQYF
TGTGCCAGCAGTCGGCCGCGGTACAAAAACATTCAGTACTTC
>NA|TRBV6-5|TRBJ1-3|NA
CASSYSRQHSGNTIYF
TGTGCCAGCAGTTACTCGAGGCAGCACTCTGGAAACACCATATATTTT
>NA|TRBV6-2/TRBV6-3|TRBJ1-5|NA
CASSYSGGVQPQHF
TGTGCCAGCAGTTACTCGGGGGGAGTTCAGCCCCAGCATTTT
>NA|TRBV7-9|TRBJ1-4|NA
CASSYRRGDANEKLFF
TGTGCCAGCAGCTACCGCCGGGGGGATGCTAATGAAAAACTGTTTTTT
>NA|TRBV7-5|TRBJ2-7|NA
CARSLRSGQGAPGEQYF
TGTGCCAGAAGCTTAAGGTCGGGACAGGGGGCCCCGGGTGAGCAGTACTTC
>many|TRBV5-1|TRBJ2-7|NA
CASSLWGDYEQYF
TGCGCCAGCAGCTTGTGGGGGGACTACGAGCAGTACTTC
>NA|TRBV5-1|TRBJ2-7|NA
CASSLGAGLKPSYEQYF
TGCGCCAGCAGCTTGGGGGCAGGGCTAAAACCTTCCTACGAGCAGTACTTC
>NA|TRBV11-2|TRBJ1-2|NA
CASSLAGFRGNYGYTF
TGTGCCAGCAGCTTAGCCGGTTTTCGGGGAAACTATGGCTACACCTTC
>NA|TRBV6-2/TRBV6-3|TRBJ2-7|TRBD1
CASSYLQGAEEQYF
TGTGCCAGCAGTTACTTACAGGGGGCCGAGGAGCAGTACTTC
>NA|TRBV7-2|TRBJ1-1|NA
CASSLVEGVTEAFF
TGTGCCAGCAGCTTAGTGGAGGGAGTCACTGAAGCTTTCTTT
>NA|TRBV7-2|TRBJ2-5|NA
CASSLAAFRGETQYF
TGTGCCAGCAGCTTAGCCGCGTTCCGGGGGGAGACCCAGTACTTC
>NA|TRBV5-4|TRBJ2-1|TRBD2
CASSLALAGYNEQFF
TGTGCCAGCAGCTTGGCACTAGCGGGCTACAATGAGCAGTTCTTC
>NA|TRBV7-8|TRBJ2-2|TRBD1
CASSLVVTGATGELFF
TGTGCCAGCAGCTTAGTCGTGACAGGGGCAACCGGGGAGCTGTTTTTT
>NA|TRBV9|TRBJ1-4|TRBD1
CASSLTGTGATNEKLFF
TGTGCCAGCAGCTTGACCGGGACAGGGGCAACTAATGAAAAACTGTTTTTT
>NA|TRBV19|TRBJ2-5|TRBD2
CASSGGLQETQYF
TGTGCCAGTAGTGGGGGACTACAAGAGACCCAGTACTTC
>few|TRBV4-2|TRBJ2-1|TRBD2
CASSQRGASGGPSTYNEQFF
TGTGCCAGCAGCCAAAGAGGGGCTAGCGGGGGGCCATCTACCTACAATGAGCAGTTCTTC
>NA|TRBV6-2/TRBV6-3|TRBJ2-2|TRBD2
CASSDRLAGVPGELFF
TGTGCCAGCAGTGACAGACTAGCGGGAGTCCCCGGGGAGCTGTTTTTT
>NA|TRBV3-1/TRBV3-2|TRBJ2-7|TRBD2
CASSQSQRGYEQYF
TGTGCCAGCAGCCAATCCCAGCGGGGCTACGAGCAGTACTTC
>NA|TRBV5-1|TRBJ2-7|NA
CASSLVAGSYEQYF
TGCGCCAGCAGCTTGGTTGCCGGCTCCTACGAGCAGTACTTC
>NA|TRBV14|TRBJ1-3|NA
CASSLGTGLAGNTIYF
TGTGCCAGCAGCCTTGGTACAGGGTTGGCTGGAAACACCATATATTTT
>NA|TRBV28|TRBJ2-4|NA
CASSLYQDSKNIQYF
TGTGCCAGCAGTTTATACCAAGACAGCAAAAACATTCAGTACTTC
>NA|TRBV5-1|TRBJ2-1|TRBD2
CASRTGTSGGSEQFF
TGCGCCAGCCGAACCGGGACTAGCGGGGGGAGTGAGCAGTTCTTC
>NA|TRBV30|TRBJ2-2|TRBD1
CAWKSGGKPANTGELFF
TGTGCCTGGAAGTCAGGGGGCAAGCCCGCGAACACCGGGGAGCTGTTTTTT
>NA|TRBV30|TRBJ1-6|NA
CAWSIRGHLSSSYNSPLHF
TGTGCCTGGAGCATCCGCGGACACCTTAGCAGCTCCTATAATTCACCCCTCCACTTT
>NA|TRBV19|TRBJ1-4|NA
CASTSGTGATNEKLFF
TGTGCCAGTACCTCCGGTACAGGTGCAACTAATGAAAAACTGTTTTTT
>NA|TRBV12-3/TRBV12-4|TRBJ2-7|NA
CASTFGGYEQYF
TGTGCCAGCACTTTCGGGGGTTACGAGCAGTACTTC
>NA|TRBV5-8|TRBJ1-4|TRBD1
CASRHRDRASYKGEKLFF
TGTGCCAGCAGACACCGGGACAGGGCGTCCTACAAAGGTGAAAAACTGTTTTTT
>NA|TRBV27|TRBJ2-6|NA
CASTRSGANVLTF
TGTGCCAGCACCCGCTCTGGGGCCAACGTCCTGACTTTC
>NA|TRBV24-1|TRBJ2-4|NA
CATNGRVAKNIQYF
TGTGCCACCAATGGGCGTGTAGCCAAAAACATTCAGTACTTC
>NA|TRBV20-1|TRBJ2-7|NA
CSAGDFAEQYF
TGCAGTGCTGGCGACTTTGCCGAGCAGTACTTC
>NA|TRBV5-4|TRBJ1-1|NA
CASSWTANTEAFF
TGTGCCAGCAGCTGGACAGCGAACACTGAAGCTTTCTTT
>NA|TRBV5-1|TRBJ1-4|NA
CASSFGQNGEKLFF
TGCGCCAGCAGCTTTGGGCAGAACGGTGAAAAACTGTTTTTT
>NA|TRBV5-4|TRBJ1-2|TRBD1
CASSLTGDYGYTF
TGTGCCAGCAGCTTGACAGGGGACTATGGCTACACCTTC
>NA|TRBV4-3|TRBJ1-2|NA
CASSRGPYGYTF
TGCGCCAGCAGCCGTGGGCCCTATGGCTACACCTTC
>NA|TRBV30|TRBJ1-1|NA
CAWSGLERRGTEAFF
TGTGCCTGGAGTGGCCTGGAGCGGCGGGGGACTGAAGCTTTCTTT
>NA|TRBV29-1|TRBJ2-7|TRBD1
CSVESRDRGSYEQYF
TGCAGCGTTGAATCCCGGGACAGGGGTAGCTACGAGCAGTACTTC
>NA|TRBV5-6|TRBJ2-3|NA
CASSLRPPGTDTQYF
TGTGCCAGCAGCTTGAGACCTCCAGGGACAGATACGCAGTATTTT
>NA|TRBV19|TRBJ1-2|NA
CASAGWDYGYTF
TGTGCCAGCGCGGGTTGGGACTATGGCTACACCTTC
>NA|TRBV2|TRBJ1-1|TRBD1
CASRDRGSPEAFF
TGTGCCAGCCGGGACAGGGGCTCCCCCGAAGCTTTCTTT
>NA|TRBV11-2|TRBJ2-3|TRBD2
CASSFRLAGSTDTQYF
TGTGCCAGCAGCTTCCGACTAGCGGGGTCCACAGATACGCAGTATTTT
>NA|TRBV2|TRBJ1-5|NA
CASSLTDSPYSNQPQHF
TGTGCCAGCAGCCTCACGGACAGCCCTTATAGCAATCAGCCCCAGCATTTT
>NA|TRBV5-4|TRBJ1-4|NA
CASSSERQNEKLFF
TGTGCCAGCAGCTCTGAACGACAGAATGAAAAACTGTTTTTT
>once|TRBV27|TRBJ1-1|NA
CASFRGGRGVNTEAFF
TGTGCCAGCTTTAGGGGGGGTAGAGGTGTGAACACTGAAGCTTTCTTT
>few|TRBV29-1|TRBJ2-3|NA
CSVAGTSQDTQYF
TGCAGCGTTGCCGGCACTAGCCAAGATACGCAGTATTTT
>NA|TRBV19|TRBJ1-3|NA
CASSSPTVTIYF
TGTGCCAGTAGCTCGCCCACAGTAACCATATATTTT
>NA|TRBV19|TRBJ1-6|NA
CASSMQGSRNSPLHF
TGTGCCAGTAGTATGCAGGGGAGTAGGAATTCACCCCTCCACTTT
>NA|TRBV18|TRBJ1-1|TRBD1
CASSPRDLGEGTGNTEAFF
TGTGCCAGCTCACCACGGGATTTAGGCGAAGGGACAGGGAACACTGAAGCTTTCTTT
>NA|TRBV30|TRBJ1-2|TRBD1
CAWSRPGTGGYGYTF
TGTGCCTGGAGTAGACCTGGGACAGGGGGGTATGGCTACACCTTC
>NA|TRBV12-3/TRBV12-4|TRBJ1-1|NA
CASSLKLNTEAFF
TGTGCCAGCAGTTTAAAACTCAACACTGAAGCTTTCTTT
>NA|TRBV5-4|TRBJ2-3|NA
CASSLGLAPDTQYF
TGTGCCAGCAGCTTGGGGCTAGCGCCAGATACGCAGTATTTT
>NA|TRBV7-2|TRBJ1-6|NA
CASTPLGQGLNSPLHF
TGTGCCAGCACCCCCCTGGGGCAGGGACTTAATTCACCCCTCCACTTT